This TCR beta chain was sequenced for a study of blood T cell repertoires in COVID-19. Data came from immunoSEQ multiplex PCR; TCRdb stores just in-frame clones and leaves some out. The sample consists of around 260,000 clones, roughly 88% of them appearing once. The sequence was obtained from a human donor in a cohort sampled during active COVID-19. The specimen was peripheral blood.

CDR3 protein: CSASWTVSNQPQHF. CDR3 coding DNA: TGCAGTGCTAGTTGGACAGTTAGCAATCAGCCCCAGCATTTT. The chain employs TRBV20-1 and TRBJ1-5, with D possibly TRBD1 on 6 matching bases. This CDR3 has 14 amino acids. Looked up from germline, CDR1 is DFQATT and CDR2 is SNEGSKA (reference sequence). V lost 3 bases, J lost 0 bases, and 9 bases lay in between.